These 27 T cell receptor beta chains were sequenced from one sample in a study of T cell repertoires in cytomegalovirus infection. TCRdb re-called the reads with MiXCR, one entry per CDR3 protein. The table includes about 320,000 distinct CDR3 sequences, around a tenth detected once. Sequencing was performed on PBMCs. The receptor set was obtained from a human donor in good health (CMV status not recorded). Some clones in this sample may be carry-over from other donors' samples.

This clonotype was recorded at least ten times. The CDR3, as DNA: TGTGCCAGCAGCTTATTGGTGGTTCGGGATAACACCGGGGAGCTGTTTTTT. It yields the protein CASSLLVVRDNTGELFF. The genes are TRBV7-9 and TRBJ2-2, with D possibly matching TRBD2 (5 bases). Germline V lookup: CDR1 SEHNR, CDR2 FQNEAQ (reference sequence). Deletions cut 2 bases from V and 2 bases from J, with 15 bases between. CDR3 length equals 17 residues.

This clonotype appeared a few times. This sequence joins TRBV6-2 or TRBV6-3 and TRBJ2-1, with a weak D call TRBD1 (6 bases). The CDR3 loop spans 14 amino acids. V gave up 8 bases and J gave up 0 bases, with 11 bases separating them. CDR1 is MNHEY, CDR2 SVGEGT, per germline. The CDR3 region is CASYDRSSYNEQFF. The DNA of the CDR3 is TGTGCCAGCTACGACAGGAGCTCCTACAATGAGCAGTTCTTC.

This clonotype has a count of ten or more. The chain joins TRBV7-2 to TRBJ2-4; 9 nucleotides line up with TRBD2. After removal of 8 bases from V and 10 bases from J, the junction contained 9 bases not matched to a gene. The V gene's germline CDR1 is SGHTA and CDR2 FQGNSA. This CDR3 has 13 residues. The CDR3: CASPELAGKIQYF. DNA for the CDR3: TGTGCCAGCCCCGAGCTAGCGGGGAAAATTCAGTACTTC.

The chain has TRBV7-2 and TRBJ2-1; TRBD2 agrees at 12 bases. The CDR3 consists of 16 residues. Germline CDR1 SGHTA, CDR2 FQGNSA. Trimming took 5 bases from V and 9 from J; bases not matched to a gene: 11. Here the CDR3 reads CASSPRLAGVAGEQFF. DNA for the CDR3: TGTGCCAGCAGCCCAAGACTAGCGGGGGTAGCGGGTGAGCAGTTCTTC. The full variable domain, in which reference TRBV7-2 and TRBJ2-1 provide the parts outside the CDR3, is GAGVSQSPSNKVTEKGKDVELRCDPISGHTALYWYRQSLGQGLEFLIYFQGNSAPDKSGLPSDRFSAERTGGSVSTLTIQRTQQEDSAVYLCASSPRLAGVAGEQFFGPGTRLTVL.

This clonotype has a handful of counts. The V call is TRBV10-3, the J call TRBJ1-4; 11 bases map to TRBD1. The CDR3 sequence is 15 residues long. The V gene end was trimmed by 6 bases and the J gene end by 3 bases; junction bases not matched to a gene: 3. CDR1 ENHRY and CDR2 SYGVKD come from the germline V gene. CDR3 nucleotides: TGTGCCATCAGCGGACAGGGGGCGGCTAATGAAAAACTGTTTTTT. Translating it yields CAISGQGAANEKLFF.

This clonotype was seen ten or more times. V gene TRBV12-3 or TRBV12-4 combines with J gene TRBJ2-2, with D possibly TRBD1 on 5 matching bases. The CDR3 sequence is 17 residues long. Trimming took 6 bases from V and 0 from J, leaving 17 bases between them. CDR3 nucleotides: TGTGCCAGCAGGTCCACTTCGACAGTGTCGAACACCGGGGAGCTGTTTTTT. It encodes CASRSTSTVSNTGELFF.

This clonotype was detected only a few times. V is TRBV30 and J is TRBJ2-6; possibly TRBD1 or TRBD2 for D (5 bases each). The CDR3 spans 17 residues. V gave up 3 bases and J gave up 0 bases, with 15 bases separating them. Germline-derived CDR1 and CDR2 are GTSNPN and SVGIG (reference sequence). This CDR3 is CAWSQGRFSSGANVLTF. DNA for the CDR3: TGTGCCTGGAGCCAGGGACGGTTCAGCTCTGGGGCCAACGTCCTGACTTTC.

This clonotype appeared a few times. V gene TRBV5-4 combines with J gene TRBJ2-1, with D possibly TRBD2 on 6 matching bases. Deletions cut 4 bases from V and 0 bases from J, with 17 bases between. The CDR3 extends over 17 amino acids. Looked up from germline, CDR1 is SGHNT and CDR2 is YYREEE (reference sequence). Here the CDR3 reads CASSGRGSGSSYNEQFF. In DNA form, the CDR3 reads TGTGCCAGCAGCGGCCGGGGGAGCGGGTCCTCCTACAATGAGCAGTTCTTC.

In this sample, this clonotype turned up a few times. The V call is TRBV28, the J call TRBJ2-7; D gene ambiguous. Deletions cut 5 bases from V and 2 bases from J, with 19 bases between. The germline gives CDR1 MDHEN, CDR2 SYDVKM. The CDR3 runs 16 residues. The CDR3 coding sequence is TGTGCCAGCAGTCCGTCGGGTCCTCTACGGCCCTACGAGCAGTACTTC. The encoded protein is CASSPSGPLRPYEQYF.

At least ten counts were recorded for this clonotype. The genes are TRBV11-2 and TRBJ2-5; D is perhaps TRBD1 or TRBD2 (5 bases each). The CDR3 has 13 amino acids. Trimming removed 5 bases at V and 5 bases at J, with 12 bases between. Per germline, CDR1 SGHAT and CDR2 FQNNGV. CDR3 in DNA: TGTGCCAGCAGCCGGGGCCGGAAGGAGACCCAGTACTTC. It codes for CASSRGRKETQYF.

The table lists this clonotype with many counts. This chain connects TRBV7-2 to TRBJ2-3; 9 positions match TRBD2. V lost 1 base and J lost 5; bases outside the gene matches: 7. CDR1 is SGHTA, CDR2 FQGNSA, per germline. This CDR3 region has 16 residues. CDR3: CASSLEASGKQDTQYF. CDR3 DNA: TGTGCCAGCAGCTTAGAGGCTAGCGGGAAACAAGATACGCAGTATTTT.

In its sample, this clonotype was seen a few times. The chain recombines TRBV7-2 with TRBJ2-3, with D tentatively TRBD1 or TRBD2 (5 bases each). V gave up 7 bases and J gave up 0 bases, with 14 bases separating them. The germline V gene encodes CDR1 SGHTA and CDR2 FQGNSA. The CDR3 contains 15 residues. CDR3 in DNA: TGTGCCAGCAACCCGGGGACGTTTAGCACAGATACGCAGTATTTT. This gives the protein CASNPGTFSTDTQYF.

This clonotype was seen at least ten times. The DNA for the CDR3 is TGTGCCAGCAGGCCTCCTGGACTAGCGGCTTCCTACGAGCAGTACTTC. Translating it yields CASRPPGLAASYEQYF. The V and J genes are TRBV12-3 or TRBV12-4 and TRBJ2-7; 10 bases map to TRBD2. Unmatched junction bases numbered 9, after V lost 6 bases and J lost 1 base. The CDR3 extends over 16 amino acids.

The CDR3 sequence is CASSSYQGASTEAFF. CDR3 bases: TGTGCCAGCAGTAGCTACCAGGGGGCGAGCACTGAAGCTTTCTTT. The chain carries TRBV25-1 and TRBJ1-1; 8 bases fit TRBD1. The CDR3 is 15 amino acids. The V gene's germline CDR1 is MGHDK and CDR2 SYGVNS. The trim removed 5 bases at V and 4 bases at J, leaving 9 bases unmatched. The variable domain in full, completed from reference TRBV25-1 and TRBJ1-1, reads EADIYQTPRYLVIGTGKKITLECSQTMGHDKMYWYQQDPGMELHLIHYSYGVNSTEKGDLSSESTVSRIRTEHFPLTLESARPSHTSQYLCASSSYQGASTEAFFGQGTRLTVV.

There are many counts of this clonotype. The rearrangement links TRBV7-8 to TRBJ1-2; 7 bases fit TRBD1. Germline loops: CDR1 SGHVS, CDR2 FQNEAQ. The trim removed 3 bases at V and 5 bases at J, leaving 6 bases unmatched. This CDR3 is built from 14 residues. The CDR3 loop is CASSFDREEYGYTF. The CDR3 nucleotides are TGTGCCAGCAGCTTTGACAGGGAAGAGTATGGCTACACCTTC.

This clonotype was detected many times. The chain couples TRBV7-2 to TRBJ2-1, with unresolved D. In germline, CDR1 is SGHTA, CDR2 FQGNSA. Between the trimmed V and J ends, which lost 1 base and 4 bases, there was a span of 11 bases. This CDR3 has 15 residues. The CDR3 DNA follows: TGTGCCAGCAGCTTAGATCTACCGATATACAATGAGCAGTTCTTC. Amino acids: CASSLDLPIYNEQFF.

This clonotype has a single count. At one boundary the junction diverges from the germline segment, which might be a read error. The V call is TRBV4-3, the J call TRBJ2-5; 7 bases map to TRBD2. CDR3 length equals 16 residues. CDR1 is LGHNA, CDR2 YSLEER, per germline. In nucleotides, the CDR3 is TGCGCCCGCAGCCTACTTGGGACTACCACTACAGAGACCCAGTACTTC. Encoded protein: CARSLLGTTTTETQYF.

The genes are TRBV6-5 and TRBJ2-1, with D possibly being TRBD1 or TRBD2 (5 bases each). This CDR3 has 13 amino acids. Germline assignment: CDR1 MNHEY and CDR2 SVGAGI. V was shortened by 5 bases and J by 9 bases, with 14 bases between the two germline ends. CDR3 in DNA: TGTGCCAGCAGTCGAGGGACCACCCCTGAGCAGTTCTTC. As protein: CASSRGTTPEQFF.

This clonotype has only a few counts. In DNA form, the CDR3 reads TGCAGTGCTAGGCTGGCGGGATCGGTGGACAATGAGCAGTTCTTC. It translates to CSARLAGSVDNEQFF. The chain combines TRBV20-1 with TRBJ2-1; a possible D gene is TRBD2 (6 bases). V was pared by 3 bases and J by 5 bases, with 17 bases between. The length of the CDR3 is 15 residues. Germline V gene sequence: CDR1 DFQATT, CDR2 SNEGSKA (reference sequence).

In its sample, this clonotype was seen many times. CDR3 sequence (DNA): TGTGCCAGCACCAACTCCCGGGGGGAGGGAAACACCATATATTTT. It is translated as CASTNSRGEGNTIYF. The V call is TRBV7-2, the J call TRBJ1-3, with a tentative D call TRBD1 (5 bases). In germline, CDR1 is SGHTA, CDR2 FQGNSA. CDR3 length: 15 residues. V was pared by 7 bases and J by 4 bases, with 17 bases between.

This clonotype has a handful of counts. The V gene is TRBV28, the J gene TRBJ2-1, with TRBD2 matching 11 bases. The V gene's germline CDR1 is MDHEN and CDR2 SYDVKM. V gave up 5 bases and J gave up 8 bases; unmatched junction bases: 8. The CDR3 runs to 15 residues. CDR3 amino acids: CASSEPGLAGHEQFF. Here the CDR3 DNA reads TGTGCCAGCAGTGAGCCCGGACTAGCGGGCCATGAGCAGTTCTTC.

At least ten counts were recorded for this clonotype. This sequence joins TRBV6-2 or TRBV6-3 and TRBJ2-1; TRBD2 is a possible D gene (6 bases). With 7 bases removed from V and 3 bases from J, the gap between germline ends came to 13 bases. Germline V gene lookup returns CDR1 MNHEY and CDR2 SVGEGT. CDR3 length: 14 amino acids. In nucleotides, the CDR3 is TGTGCCAGCAATTCCGGGAGTATCTACAATGAGCAGTTCTTC. This encodes CASNSGSIYNEQFF.

J is TRBJ1-1 and V is TRBV11-2; the match to TRBD1 covers 10 bases. Germline V gene sequence: CDR1 SGHAT, CDR2 FQNNGV. The CDR3 has 15 residues. Losses at the gene ends were 5 bases for V and 5 bases for J; bases not matched to a gene: 8. The CDR3 region has the DNA TGTGCCAGCAGCCCCTGGACAGGGGGTAGGACTGAAGCTTTCTTT. Protein sequence: CASSPWTGGRTEAFF.

This clonotype was counted between two and nine times. One end of the junction is discordant with germline, which a read error may explain. The CDR3 DNA is TGTGCCAGCAGTGAGTCGACAGGGAGGGGGCAGATCTTC. Translation gives CASSESTGRGQIF. V usage is TRBV6-1 and J usage is TRBJ2-1, with D perhaps given as TRBD1 or TRBD2 (7 bases each). The CDR3 is 13 amino acids. In germline, CDR1 is MNHNS, CDR2 SASEGT.

The table lists this clonotype with a few counts. The gene calls are TRBV5-6 and TRBJ2-1, with 8 nucleotides matching TRBD1. Germline V gene sequence: CDR1 SGHDT, CDR2 YYEEEE. With 3 bases clipped from V and 10 bases from J, the junction kept 9 bases outside the gene matches. This CDR3 region has 14 residues. CDR3 residues: CASSSPTGDGEQFF. CDR3 DNA sequence: TGTGCCAGCAGCTCACCGACAGGGGACGGGGAGCAGTTCTTC.

The rearrangement joins TRBV4-2 to TRBJ2-2, with TRBD2 as a possible D gene (6 bases). CDR3 size: 16 residues. V was clipped by 0 bases and J by 6 bases, with 14 bases between them. The germline CDR1 and CDR2 sequences are LGHNA and YNFKEQ. CDR3 amino acids: CASSQDPTRSSGELFF. The CDR3 nucleotides are TGTGCCAGCAGCCAAGATCCGACTAGATCCTCCGGGGAGCTGTTTTTT.

The V call is TRBV28, the J call TRBJ1-4; 8 nucleotides agree with TRBD1. Trimming took 8 bases from V and 7 from J; bases not matched to a gene: 6. CDR3 size: 13 residues. Germline-derived CDR1 and CDR2 are MDHEN and SYDVKM. The CDR3 DNA is TGTGCCAGCTATTCAGGGGGCGGTGAAAAACTGTTTTTT. Residues: CASYSGGGEKLFF.